One sample yielded the 8 T cell receptor beta chains listed below, sequenced in a study of regulatory T cells in long-lasting Graves disease. Indicated time point: newly diagnosed GD, antithyroid drugs for less than 3 months. PBMC-derived RNA was used for the TCR library. In building TCR beta libraries, iRepertoire HTBI primers were used together with Arm-PCR of CDR3 regions. TCRdb recomputed calls from the multiplex PCR reads with MiXCR, one row per CDR3 protein. The sample yields about 300,000 distinct CDR3 sequences, 15% to 20% seen once. Sequencing used peripheral blood mononuclear cells (PBMCs), obtained at new diagnosis, from a patient treated with antithyroid drugs. These receptors were collected from a female donor with Graves disease.

As regards this clonotype: A much larger clone is a single base away; this may be a read error. The rearrangement joins TRBV7-9 to TRBJ1-6, with D perhaps matching TRBD1 (6 bases). Per germline, CDR1 SEHNR and CDR2 FQNEAQ (reference sequence). The CDR3 sequence is 17 residues long. CDR3: CASSLRGAPTVDSLLHF. The DNA of the CDR3 is TGTGCCAGCAGCTTAAGGGGGGCTCCAACCGTGGATTCACTCCTCCACTTT.

The chain has TRBV12-3 or TRBV12-4 and TRBJ2-1; D is uncertain. V was pared by 2 bases and J by 5 bases, with 13 bases between. The length of the CDR3 is 15 residues. The CDR3 is CASSLLLTVNNEQFF. The CDR3 DNA is TGTGCCAGCAGTTTACTTTTGACGGTCAACAATGAGCAGTTCTTC.

The rearrangement uses TRBV11-2 and TRBJ1-4; D perhaps matches TRBD1 (6 bases). V was clipped by 1 base and J by 3 bases, with 9 bases between them. The length of the CDR3 is 15 residues. Germline V gene data show CDR1 as SGHAT and CDR2 as FQNNGV. CDR3 coding DNA: TGTGCCAGCAGCTTAGTCTCAGGGGCTAATGAAAAACTGTTTTTT. Protein product: CASSLVSGANEKLFF. Full variable domain (missing parts from reference TRBV11-2 and TRBJ1-4): EAGVAQSPRYKIIEKRQSVAFWCNPISGHATLYWYQQILGQGPKLLIQFQNNGVVDDSQLPKDRFSAERLKGVDSTLKIQPAKLEDSAVYLCASSLVSGANEKLFFGSGTQLSVL.

This clonotype was picked up a small number of times. The chain combines TRBV10-1 with TRBJ1-2, with 7 bases aligning to TRBD1. This CDR3 is 13 amino acids long. Unmatched junction bases numbered 9, after V lost 6 bases and J lost 8 bases. Per the germline V gene, CDR1 is WNHNN and CDR2 is SYGVQD (reference sequence). The CDR3 sequence is CASSRTGVDGYTF. The DNA of the CDR3 is TGCGCCAGCAGCCGGACAGGCGTCGACGGCTACACCTTC.

The chain couples TRBV7-2 to TRBJ2-3, with TRBD2 identical over 11 bases. The CDR3 loop spans 17 amino acids. CDR1 is SGHTA, CDR2 FQGNSA, per germline. The V gene end was trimmed by 2 bases and the J gene end by 6 bases; junction bases not matched to a gene: 10. CDR3 nucleotide sequence: TGTGCCAGCAGCTTATACCCCGAACTAGCGGGAGCGGATACGCAGTATTTT. Translated: CASSLYPELAGADTQYF.

On this clonotype itself: A clone one base away is much larger, so this may be a read error. The chain combines TRBV6-1 with TRBJ2-7; D possibly corresponds to TRBD1 (6 bases). From germline, CDR1 is MNHNS and CDR2 SASEGT. V was clipped by 5 bases and J by 5 bases, with 25 bases between them. This CDR3 has 17 amino acids. The CDR3 DNA reads TGTGCCAGCAGTACCGGACAGCCCGCGATAATCACCAACGAGCAGTACTTC. It encodes CASSTGQPAIITNEQYF.

This clonotype was recorded at least ten times. The rearrangement links TRBV19 to TRBJ2-5; D possibly corresponds to TRBD2 (6 bases). This CDR3 spans 14 amino acids. V gave up 3 bases and J gave up 4 bases, with 12 bases separating them. Germline V gene data show CDR1 as LNHDA and CDR2 as SQIVND (reference sequence). CDR3 amino acids: CASSIGGSLETQYF. Here the CDR3 DNA reads TGTGCCAGTAGTATCGGAGGGTCCTTAGAGACCCAGTACTTC.

To note about this clonotype: The conserved phenylalanine or tryptophan normally closing the CDR3 is absent here, so this likely arose from a read error. It is unclear where the CDR3 begins or ends on the DNA, so no DNA is shown, and the CDR3 is as TCRdb lists it. The chain joins TRBV12-3 or TRBV12-4 to TRBJ2-4; the table's D call, TRBD1, has no DNA check behind it. The CDR3 is 15 amino acids long, termini counted. CDR3 residues: CASSHGQGYEQYFGP.